These 16 T cell receptor beta chains originate from one sample sequenced in a study of blood T cell repertoires in COVID-19. Method: immunoSEQ multiplex PCR; TCRdb's copy keeps in-frame clones and lacks some. The sample lists around 140,000 clones; 70% to 90% were seen once. Specimen: peripheral blood. The receptors originated from a man aged 45-65 years with acute or convalescent COVID-19.

The chain recombines TRBV7-9 with TRBJ1-1; unclear D gene. The CDR3 has 13 amino acids. Trimming removed 4 bases from V and 5 bases from J, with 11 bases in between. In germline, CDR1 is SEHNR, CDR2 FQNEAQ (reference sequence). The DNA for the CDR3 is TGTGCCAGCAGCTCGGACTATCTAACTGAAGCTTTCTTT. Protein: CASSSDYLTEAFF. The full variable domain, its missing parts supplied by reference TRBV7-9 and TRBJ1-1, is DTGVSQNPRHKITKRGQNVTFRCDPISEHNRLYWYRQTLGQGPEFLTYFQNEAQLEKSRLLSDRFSAERPKGSFSTLEIQRTEQGDSAMYLCASSSDYLTEAFFGQGTRLTVV.

The chain recombines TRBV19 with TRBJ2-5; TRBD2 is a possible D gene (6 bases). The CDR3 length is 14 residues. V lost 1 base and J lost 2, with 8 bases in between. Germline loops: CDR1 LNHDA, CDR2 SQIVND (reference sequence). CDR3 in DNA: TGTGCCAGTAGTATAGCCGGAGGGCAAGAGACCCAGTACTTC. Translation: CASSIAGGQETQYF.

The chain employs TRBV27 and TRBJ2-1; 7 positions match TRBD1. V shed 4 bases, J shed 15 bases, and the junction held 12 bases outside the gene matches. The CDR3 is 13 amino acids. The germline gives CDR1 MNHEY, CDR2 SMNVEV (reference sequence). CDR3 protein: CASSYLATGIRFF. CDR3 DNA sequence: TGTGCCAGCAGTTATCTCGCGACAGGGATAAGGTTCTTC.

Of note for this clone: At one boundary the junction diverges from the germline segment, which might be a read error. This chain uses TRBV7-7 with TRBJ2-1, with D maybe TRBD2 (5 bases). The CDR3 is 13 residues long. Germline lookup yields CDR1 SSHAT and CDR2 FNYEAQ (reference sequence). CDR3 DNA sequence: TGTGCTAGCAGCCCCAGGACTGGCAATGAGCAGTTCTTC. It encodes CASSPRTGNEQFF.

This clone was detected only once. This chain links TRBV5-1 with TRBJ2-1; 9 bases agree with TRBD2. J lost 1 base, V lost 3 bases, and 26 bases had no gene match. The CDR3 length is 23 residues. Germline V gene data show CDR1 as SGHRS and CDR2 as YFSETQ. The CDR3 DNA is TGCGCCAGCAGCTCCCCCGAAGGCCCAACGGGGGGTCTAGCGGGGTTATCCTACAATGAGCAGTTCTTC. Its protein product is CASSSPEGPTGGLAGLSYNEQFF.

V gene TRBV2 combines with J gene TRBJ2-4; 9 nucleotides align to TRBD1. The CDR3 length is 12 residues. Germline values: CDR1 SNHLY, CDR2 FYNNEI. V was pared by 11 bases and J by 7 bases, with 6 bases of the junction left unmatched. CDR3 DNA: TGTGCCGGGGGACAGGGTGGGAACATTCAGTACTTC. Translated: CAGGQGGNIQYF. Full variable domain (missing parts from reference TRBV2 and TRBJ2-4): EPEVTQTPSHQVTQMGQEVILRCVPISNHLYFYWYRQILGQKVEFLVSFYNNEISEKSEIFDDQFSVERPDGSNFTLKIRSTKLEDSAMYFCAGGQGGNIQYFGAGTRLSVL.

This rearrangement joins TRBV5-1 to TRBJ2-1; 11 bases are shared with TRBD2. Looked up from germline, CDR1 is SGHRS and CDR2 is YFSETQ. The V gene end was trimmed by 5 bases and the J gene end by 7 bases; junction bases not matched to a gene: 5. The CDR3 is 14 residues long. DNA for the CDR3: TGCGCCAGCAGACTAGCGGGAGATCGAAATGAGCAGTTCTTC. This translates into CASRLAGDRNEQFF.

This chain uses TRBV18 with TRBJ2-3; 9 positions agree with TRBD2. The V gene end was trimmed by 1 base and the J gene end by 2 bases; junction bases not matched to a gene: 7. Germline V gene data show CDR1 as KGHSH and CDR2 as LQKENI. The CDR3 runs 17 residues. In nucleotides, the CDR3 is TGTGCCAGCTCACCACAGTTACTAGCGGGCTACACAGATACGCAGTATTTT. Its translation: CASSPQLLAGYTDTQYF.

The chain carries TRBV15 and TRBJ1-5; D gene uncertain. This CDR3 comprises 12 residues. The ends were cut back, 5 bases at V and 4 bases at J, with 6 bases in the middle. Germline values: CDR1 LNHNV, CDR2 YYDKDF (reference sequence). The CDR3 bases are TGTGCCACCAGCCAGGCGAATCAGCCCCAGCATTTT. It codes for CATSQANQPQHF.

The chain recombines TRBV20-1 with TRBJ1-6; perhaps TRBD1 as D (6 bases). V gave up 3 bases and J gave up 12 bases, with 21 bases separating them. This CDR3 contains 15 residues. In germline, CDR1 is DFQATT, CDR2 SNEGSKA (reference sequence). The CDR3 spells CSASRLGHTQIPLHF. CDR3 nucleotides: TGCAGTGCTAGTCGTCTGGGACACACACAGATACCCCTCCACTTT.

The V and J genes are TRBV5-1 and TRBJ1-1, with 8 bases that match TRBD1. V lost 4 bases to trimming and J lost 8 bases; unmatched junction nucleotides: 16. CDR3 length: 16 residues. Germline V gene lookup returns CDR1 SGHRS and CDR2 YFSETQ. The CDR3 DNA reads TGCGCCAGCAGCCTTGGACAGGGTATACCGCTGACGGAAGCTTTCTTT. Residues: CASSLGQGIPLTEAFF.

This clone showed up just once. The gene calls are TRBV19 and TRBJ1-6, with 9 bases fitting TRBD1. Per the germline V gene, CDR1 is LNHDA and CDR2 is SQIVND (reference sequence). The trim removed 8 bases at V and 7 bases at J, leaving 15 bases unmatched. The CDR3 is 17 amino acids. The CDR3 is CASSPGTGQGRNSPLHF. DNA of the CDR3: TGTGCCAGTTCTCCGGGAACTGGACAGGGGAGGAATTCACCCCTCCACTTT. The full variable domain, in which reference TRBV19 and TRBJ1-6 provide the parts outside the CDR3, is DGGITQSPKYLFRKEGQNVTLSCEQNLNHDAMYWYRQDPGQGLRLIYYSQIVNDFQKGDIAEGYSVSREKKESFPLTVTSAQKNPTAFYLCASSPGTGQGRNSPLHFGNGTRLTVT.

CDR3 sequence: CASSVGGGANEQFF. CDR3 bases: TGTGCCAGCAGCGTGGGGGGAGGGGCCAATGAGCAGTTCTTC. The V gene is TRBV9, the J gene TRBJ2-1; the match to TRBD2 covers 7 bases. V shed 2 bases and J 6 bases; nucleotides not matched to a gene: 5. This CDR3 has 14 residues. Germline V CDR1 and CDR2: SGDLS, YYNGEE.

The rearrangement uses TRBV5-1 and TRBJ2-5, with D possibly matching TRBD1 (6 bases). Germline-derived CDR1 and CDR2 are SGHRS and YFSETQ. Trimming took off 4 bases at V and 1 base at J, with 23 bases between the two ends. This CDR3 has 18 residues. The CDR3 sequence is CASSNHRASLFFQETQYF. CDR3 in DNA: TGCGCCAGCAGCAATCACAGGGCCTCCTTATTTTTCCAAGAGACCCAGTACTTC.

The genes are TRBV5-4 and TRBJ2-1; D is unresolved. Trimming left V 3 bases short and J 0 bases short, with 13 bases between. CDR1 and CDR2 from the germline V gene are SGHNT and YYREEE (reference sequence). The CDR3 length is 16 residues. The CDR3 is CASSSLGSGSYNEQFF. The CDR3 DNA reads as TGTGCCAGCAGCTCCCTTGGTTCAGGCTCCTACAATGAGCAGTTCTTC. The complete variable domain, with remaining parts taken from reference TRBV5-4 and TRBJ2-1, reads ETGVTQSPTHLIKTRGQQVTLRCSSQSGHNTVSWYQQALGQGPQFIFQYYREEENGRGNFPPRFSGLQFPNYSSELNVNALELDDSALYLCASSSLGSGSYNEQFFGPGTRLTVL.

The chain carries TRBV19 and TRBJ1-1, with TRBD1 as a possible D gene (6 bases). CDR1 LNHDA and CDR2 SQIVND come from the germline V gene (reference sequence). The CDR3 length is 15 residues. V was trimmed by 8 bases and J by 0 bases, leaving 16 bases between them. CDR3 nucleotides: TGTGCCAGTGGGTCAAACAGGGAAGTGAACACTGAAGCTTTCTTT. This sequence encodes CASGSNREVNTEAFF.